The clone carrying this T cell receptor beta chain was counted once. V lost 5 bases and J 7 bases, leaving 21 bases between the germline ends. Germline-derived CDR1 and CDR2 are LNHNV and YYDKDF (reference sequence). The CDR3 spans 17 residues. The data belong to a study of blood T cell repertoires in COVID-19. On the study more broadly: Samples taken during acute and convalescent COVID-19 were collected in the United States, Italy and Spain. T cells, B-cell-depleted T cells, or PBMCs provided the cDNA or gDNA that served as material.

How the authors handled the data: Nucleated cell number was recorded as an estimate derived from reference gene primer amplification. This table comes from immunoSEQ multiplex PCR, and its TCRdb copy is limited to in-frame clones, with some not included. The DNA was the basis for D and trimming; V, J and clone size are from that table. This sample carries 250,000 to 350,000 clones, 88% of them seen once, and the ten largest clones take more than 6.5%. The sequencing input was peripheral blood. The receptor was isolated from a woman aged 25 to 39 who had recovered from COVID-19. The chain uses TRBV15 and TRBJ1-6; maybe TRBD1 (6 bases). The CDR3, as DNA: TGTGCCACCAGCCCCCAAAAGGGGGTGGCGCGCAATTCACCCCTCCACTTT. It is translated as CATSPQKGVARNSPLHF.